This T cell receptor (beta chain) comes out of a study of blood T cells in healthy people across ages. Overall study results and limits: Per-million-T-cell TCR beta diversity fell roughly linearly with age.

As to this clonotype: Its cognate antigen is unknown.

With a J-beta primer mix and a sample-barcoded 5' primer, a second PCR ran about 7 to 12 cycles. Each cDNA molecule was tagged by a template-switch adaptor that had 12 random nucleotides. From each sample, at least 3 million paired-end reads containing CDR3 were obtained. TCRdb analysed the 5' RACE reads with MiXCR anew, one entry per CDR3 protein. The sample consists of some 1,000,000 distinct CDR3 sequences, approximately 25% of them appearing once. Peripheral blood from each donor was collected in a volume of about 10 milliliters. These sequences were also reported in another study, on T cells of mothers and their children.

This clonotype was obtained from a girl under 10 years old in good health. The source material was blood.

The chain's CDR3 is CASSLGTGDLNEQFF. In nucleotides, the CDR3 is TGCGCCAGCAGCCTCGGGACAGGGGATTTGAATGAGCAGTTCTTC. This chain joins TRBV5-1 and TRBJ2-1; 10 bases align to TRBD1. The V gene's germline CDR1 is SGHRS and CDR2 YFSETQ. J lost 7 bases, V lost 4 bases, and 8 bases had no gene match. The CDR3 consists of 15 residues.